Below are 19 T cell receptor beta chains sequenced from a single sample in a study of blood T cells in healthy people across ages (dated by TCRdb to the mid-2010s). Library prep was done by 5' RACE. Instrument used: Illumina HiSeq 2500. A second PCR of about 7 to 12 cycles was performed with a sample-barcoded 5' primer and a J-beta primer mix. TCRdb reran the public reads through fastp at Q25 and MiXCR, keeping productive beta chains. All rows with the same CDR3 protein become a single entry with the most common DNA and genes. Within this sample are 800,000 to 950,000 distinct CDR3 sequences, with 25% to 30% of them counted one time only. Approximately 10% of the sample comes from the top ten. The same specimen was also included in a second study, on T cells of mothers and their children.

Material for sequencing was blood. Receptor source: a woman in her thirties or forties in good health.

Ten or more counts support this clonotype. The rearrangement joins TRBV6-2 or TRBV6-3 to TRBJ2-7; 8 bases are shared with TRBD1. V dropped 8 bases and J dropped 3; count of bases not matched to a gene: 9. The CDR3 is made up of 14 amino acids. Germline assignment: CDR1 MNHEY and CDR2 SVGEGT. The CDR3 DNA reads as TGTGCCAGCCAACCTTGGACAGGGAACTACGAGCAGTACTTC. This codes for CASQPWTGNYEQYF.

This rearrangement joins TRBV4-3 to TRBJ2-7; D is uncertain. The V gene lost 1 base and the J gene lost 3 bases, with 16 bases spanning the gap. The CDR3 is 16 amino acids. From germline, CDR1 is LGHNA and CDR2 YSLEER. The chain's CDR3 is CASSQVHSQYDYEQYF. The CDR3 DNA reads TGCGCCAGCAGCCAAGTACACTCCCAATATGACTACGAGCAGTACTTC.

There are many counts of this clonotype. The chain has TRBV20-1 and TRBJ2-3; D not certain. The CDR3 is 14 residues long. Germline lookup yields CDR1 DFQATT and CDR2 SNEGSKA (reference sequence). V gave up 0 bases and J gave up 5 bases, with 12 bases separating them. The DNA of the CDR3 is TGCAGTGCTAGAGATCTGTGGGTGGAAGATACGCAGTATTTT. Its protein product is CSARDLWVEDTQYF.

The rearrangement joins TRBV5-1 to TRBJ1-2; a possible D gene is TRBD1 (6 bases). The germline V gene encodes CDR1 SGHRS and CDR2 YFSETQ. The CDR3 loop spans 16 amino acids. V lost 0 bases and J lost 2, with 14 bases in between. CDR3 in amino acids: CASSLGPTGLNYGYTF. The CDR3, as DNA: TGCGCCAGCAGCTTGGGCCCGACAGGATTAAACTATGGCTACACCTTC.

Turning to this clonotype: This sequence may be a read error, since a much larger clone differs from it by one base. The chain joins TRBV12-3 or TRBV12-4 to TRBJ2-5, with TRBD2 matching over 13 bases. The J call may be wrong; the DNA end is better matched by TRBJ2-7. This CDR3 has 15 residues. In nucleotides, the CDR3 is TGTGCCAGCAGTGACGGGACTAGCGGGGTTTACGAGCAGTACTTC. Translation: CASSDGTSGVYEQYF.

This CDR3 reads CASSLASDRTDTQYF. The CDR3, as DNA: TGTGCCAGCAGCTTGGCCAGCGATCGGACCGATACGCAGTATTTT. The V gene is TRBV7-9, the J gene TRBJ2-3, with D unresolved. CDR1 SEHNR and CDR2 FQNEAQ come from the germline V gene (reference sequence). V was trimmed by 3 bases and J by 6 bases, leaving 16 bases between them. This CDR3 spans 15 amino acids.

The V and J genes are TRBV12-3 or TRBV12-4 and TRBJ2-7; TRBD2 matches at 8 bases. The CDR3 is 17 amino acids. J was trimmed by 5 bases and V by 3 bases; bases with no gene match: 15. This CDR3 reads CASSLRKRGILGDEQYF. CDR3 nucleotide sequence: TGTGCCAGCAGTTTGAGGAAGCGGGGGATCCTTGGGGACGAGCAGTACTTC.

The chain uses TRBV27 and TRBJ1-1; D gene ambiguous. V gave up 3 bases and J gave up 3 bases, with 8 bases separating them. The germline V gene has CDR1 MNHEY and CDR2 SMNVEV (reference sequence). The CDR3 spans 13 residues. The CDR3 bases are TGTGCCAGCAGTTTCGGCTGGGACACTGAAGCTTTCTTT. It is translated as CASSFGWDTEAFF.

Many counts were recorded for this clonotype. The V and J genes are TRBV4-3 and TRBJ1-1, with TRBD1 identical over 9 bases. Germline V gives CDR1 LGHNA, CDR2 YSLEER. V gave up 4 bases and J gave up 0 bases; unmatched junction bases: 6. This CDR3 comprises 16 residues. The CDR3 coding sequence is TGCGCCAGCAGCCCCGGGACAGGGATATTGAACACTGAAGCTTTCTTT. This translates into CASSPGTGILNTEAFF.

This clonotype was seen ten or more times. The chain couples TRBV20-1 to TRBJ2-7; 8 nucleotides agree with TRBD2. The length of the CDR3 is 16 residues. Germline V gene data show CDR1 as DFQATT and CDR2 as SNEGSKA (reference sequence). J was trimmed by 1 base and V by 6 bases; bases with no gene match: 14. The CDR3 loop reads CSAIGLQAGVSYEQYF. In DNA, the CDR3 is TGCAGTGCAATCGGACTACAAGCGGGGGTATCCTACGAGCAGTACTTC.

This clonotype was observed at least ten times. This CDR3 reads CASSPRGSSSYNEQFF. The CDR3 nucleotides read TGTGCCAGCAGCCCGCGGGGATCTTCGTCCTACAATGAGCAGTTCTTC. The chain has TRBV12-3 or TRBV12-4 and TRBJ2-1; D is perhaps TRBD2 (6 bases). Trimming stripped 6 bases from V and 1 base from J, with 16 bases between. CDR3 length: 16 amino acids.

The table lists this clonotype with many counts. The chain links TRBV5-1 to TRBJ2-2, with 8 bases aligning to TRBD1. CDR1 SGHRS and CDR2 YFSETQ come from the germline V gene. The CDR3 consists of 15 residues. Trimming removed 7 bases from V and 4 bases from J; junction bases left unmatched: 9. CDR3 protein: CASRQGARSTGELFF. The CDR3 coding sequence is TGCGCCAGCCGGCAGGGGGCCCGGAGCACCGGGGAGCTGTTTTTT.

Of note for this clonotype: A clone one base away is much larger, so this may be a read error. The V gene is TRBV20-1, the J gene TRBJ2-7; maybe TRBD1 (5 bases). CDR1 and CDR2 from the germline V gene are DFQATT and SNEGSKA (reference sequence). Between the trimmed V and J ends, which lost 7 bases and 6 bases, there was a span of 7 bases. The CDR3 covers 9 residues. The chain's CDR3 is CSVDSEQYF. DNA for the CDR3: TGCAGTGTCGACAGCGAGCAGTACTTC.

This clonotype was observed a few times. The chain employs TRBV7-3 and TRBJ2-7; D is perhaps TRBD1 or TRBD2 (5 bases each). Deletions cut 5 bases from V and 6 bases from J, with 20 bases between. The germline V gene encodes CDR1 SGHTA and CDR2 FQGTGA. The length of the CDR3 is 15 residues. CDR3 DNA sequence: TGTGCCAGCAGCAGTAACCCCGGGACGACGGGCGAGCAGTACTTC. Protein sequence: CASSSNPGTTGEQYF.

On this clonotype: This clone may be a read error of a much larger clone one base away. This rearrangement joins TRBV28 to TRBJ2-5; 8 bases align to TRBD1. Per germline, CDR1 MDHEN and CDR2 SYDVKM. This CDR3 has 15 residues. CDR3 DNA: TGTGTCAGCAGTCCATTGACGACAGGGGAAGAGACCCAGTACTTC. Amino acids: CVSSPLTTGEETQYF.

This clonotype has more than one count but fewer than ten. The chain uses TRBV24-1 and TRBJ2-1, with 13 nucleotides matching TRBD2. This CDR3 contains 19 residues. Losses at the gene ends were 2 bases for V and 1 base for J; bases not matched to a gene: 7. Per germline, CDR1 KGHDR and CDR2 SFDVKD. CDR3: CATSDSRLAGGPSYNEQFF. The CDR3 nucleotides are TGTGCCACCAGTGATTCGAGACTAGCGGGGGGTCCATCCTACAATGAGCAGTTCTTC.

V and J are TRBV29-1 and TRBJ1-1; possible D gene TRBD1, 5 bases. The CDR3 has 14 residues. Germline CDR1 and CDR2: SQVTM and ANQGSEA. V lost 1 base, J lost 11 bases, and 20 bases lay in between. CDR3 in DNA: TGCAGCGTTGAAGGGCGCCAGGGTGAATCGGGCGCTTTCTTT. Its protein is CSVEGRQGESGAFF.

This clonotype was observed at least ten times. The chain uses TRBV7-2 and TRBJ1-2; 8 bases align to TRBD1. CDR1 is SGHTA and CDR2 is FQGNSA in the germline V gene. V was pared by 3 bases and J by 6 bases, with 6 bases of the junction left unmatched. CDR3 length equals 14 residues. CDR3 DNA sequence: TGTGCCAGCAGCTTTGGACAGGGAGGGGATGGCTACACCTTC. Translating gives CASSFGQGGDGYTF. Full variable domain (outside the CDR3, taken from reference TRBV7-2 and TRBJ1-2): GAGVSQSPSNKVTEKGKDVELRCDPISGHTALYWYRQSLGQGLEFLIYFQGNSAPDKSGLPSDRFSAERTGGSVSTLTIQRTQQEDSAVYLCASSFGQGGDGYTFGSGTRLTVV.

Concerning this clonotype itself: At one end the junction does not follow the germline gene, possibly because of a read error. The chain recombines TRBV5-1 with TRBJ2-5, with D unclear. This CDR3 has 12 amino acids. Germline loops: CDR1 SGHRS, CDR2 YFSETQ. This CDR3 is CASSTNQEAQYF. The CDR3 bases are TGCGCCAGCAGCACCAACCAAGAGGCCCAGTACTTC.